This entry concerns a single T cell receptor (beta chain). Its antigen is as yet unknown. Germline assignment: CDR1 MNHNS and CDR2 SASEGT. This CDR3 region has 13 residues. These data come from a study of T cells expressing NK-cell markers. Overall study results and limits: Of the CD8+ T cell pool in several donors, roughly 1.0-7.0% was accounted for by dominant NKG2C+ clonotypes.

Template switching by 5'RACE with UMIs generated the TCR beta cDNA. TCRdb re-called the 5' RACE reads and shows each CDR3 protein once, DNA omitted. The listing records about 160,000 distinct CDR3 sequences. The sample taken for sequencing was blood T cells: a sorted CD56 or NKG2C T cell subset, CD4+ or CD8+ T cells, or bulk PBMC T cells (not recorded which). This receptor was taken from a woman aged 18-70 years in good health. This rearrangement joins TRBV6-1 to TRBJ1-2. The CDR3 spells CASTKEIFYGYTF.